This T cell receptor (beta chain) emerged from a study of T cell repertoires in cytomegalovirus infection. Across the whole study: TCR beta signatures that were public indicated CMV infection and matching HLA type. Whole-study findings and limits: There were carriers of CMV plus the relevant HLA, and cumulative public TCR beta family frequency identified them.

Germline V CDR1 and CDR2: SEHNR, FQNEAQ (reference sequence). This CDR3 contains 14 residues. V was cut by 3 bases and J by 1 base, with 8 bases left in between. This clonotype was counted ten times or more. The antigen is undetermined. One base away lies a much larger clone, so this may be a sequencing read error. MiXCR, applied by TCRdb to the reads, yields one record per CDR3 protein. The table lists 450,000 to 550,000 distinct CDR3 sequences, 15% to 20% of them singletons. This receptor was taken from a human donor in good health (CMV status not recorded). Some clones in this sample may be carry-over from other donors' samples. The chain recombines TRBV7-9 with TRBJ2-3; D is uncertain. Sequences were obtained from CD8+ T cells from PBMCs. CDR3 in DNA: TGTGCCAGCAGCTTTCTTCGGGGCACAGATACGCAGTATTTT. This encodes CASSFLRGTDTQYF.